The present entry profiles one T cell receptor beta chain with its context. The V gene's germline CDR1 is SGHTA and CDR2 FQGNSA. CDR3 length: 14 amino acids. V gave up 7 bases and J gave up 8 bases, with 18 bases separating them. Per the study methods: Amplified reference gene primers provided the basis for estimating nucleated cell counts. The protocol was immunoSEQ multiplex PCR, while the TCRdb copy is restricted to in-frame clones and leaves out a portion. The V and J calls and clone size are taken from that table; D and trimming were inferred from the DNA. The sample holds around 70,000 clones; around 87% are singletons and the top ten take approximately 29%. This sample stems from a study of blood T cell repertoires in COVID-19. At the level of the study: Samples of COVID-19 (acute and convalescent) were obtained from the United States, Italy and Spain. Sample material is recorded as cDNA or gDNA derived from T cells, B-cell-depleted T cells, or PBMCs.

The material sequenced was peripheral blood. The genes are TRBV7-2 and TRBJ2-1, with D perhaps TRBD2 (5 bases). This TCR was recovered from a woman at least 80 years old with active or convalescent COVID-19. CDR3 in amino acids: CASTASPAAYEQFF. In nucleotides, the CDR3 is TGTGCCAGCACAGCTTCCCCAGCGGCTTATGAGCAGTTCTTC.